A selection of T cell receptor beta chains follows, all from one sample in a study of monozygotic twins with inflammatory bowel disease. TCRdb reworked the 5' RACE reads into one entry per CDR3 protein, no DNA. The table counts 200,000 to 250,000 distinct CDR3 sequences; around 7.6% lies in the top ten. Source material: blood. Receptors were obtained from a human donor with ulcerative colitis or Crohn's disease, or a healthy co-twin of an affected twin (not recorded which). Both conserved end residues are part of each CDR3. Each record gives: CDR3 protein, V gene, J gene.

CDR3: CASSPRTPAGTGNTIYF; V: TRBV4-1; J: TRBJ1-3
CDR3: CASSLGQGRNNEQFF; V: TRBV11-2; J: TRBJ2-1
CDR3: CSARPTGTSQETQYF; V: TRBV20-1; J: TRBJ2-5
CDR3: CASSTTSGGYEQYF; V: TRBV11-2; J: TRBJ2-7
CDR3: CASSLSGPGANVLTF; V: TRBV12-3/TRBV12-4; J: TRBJ2-6
CDR3: CASSFGQGSQETQYF; V: TRBV5-1; J: TRBJ2-5
CDR3: CSARTGTPNTGELFF; V: TRBV20-1; J: TRBJ2-2
CDR3: CASSETGASYNEQFF; V: TRBV6-1; J: TRBJ2-1
CDR3: CSASQGSEEQYF; V: TRBV20-1; J: TRBJ2-7
CDR3: CAISAGTSVFTDTQYF; V: TRBV10-3; J: TRBJ2-3
CDR3: CASSPGLAGADTQYF; V: TRBV14; J: TRBJ2-3
CDR3: CASSRVEFLSGLNGYTF; V: TRBV5-6; J: TRBJ1-2
CDR3: CASRRATNEQFF; V: TRBV12-3/TRBV12-4; J: TRBJ2-1
CDR3: CASSREGMHGYTF; V: TRBV3-1; J: TRBJ1-2
CDR3: CAISDGQGDLKPQHF; V: TRBV10-3; J: TRBJ1-5
CDR3: CASIRGRGTPLHF; V: TRBV6-1; J: TRBJ1-6
CDR3: CASSPPTGLGYTF; V: TRBV18; J: TRBJ1-2
CDR3: CASSYSLGNTEAFF; V: TRBV6-5; J: TRBJ1-1
CDR3: CASSSTSARGEQFF; V: TRBV2; J: TRBJ2-1
CDR3: CASSLTNTGELFF; V: TRBV7-9; J: TRBJ2-2
CDR3: CASSLSQTSGANVLTF; V: TRBV5-1; J: TRBJ2-6
CDR3: CASRTWNTGELFF; V: TRBV6-2/TRBV6-3; J: TRBJ2-2
CDR3: CASSKGRGTEAFF; V: TRBV5-1; J: TRBJ1-1
CDR3: CSARQGSGEKLFF; V: TRBV20-1; J: TRBJ1-4
CDR3: CASSSPYLDTQYF; V: TRBV7-2; J: TRBJ2-3
CDR3: CASSSSTGTNEQYF; V: TRBV18; J: TRBJ2-7
CDR3: CSARDLRNTGELFF; V: TRBV20-1; J: TRBJ2-2
CDR3: CSVERVGTRWETQYF; V: TRBV29-1; J: TRBJ2-5
CDR3: CASSSERLPTGELFF; V: TRBV5-1; J: TRBJ2-2
CDR3: CSAVNRALGTEAFF; V: TRBV20-1; J: TRBJ1-1
CDR3: CASNVRGRDTQYF; V: TRBV6-6; J: TRBJ2-3
CDR3: CASSPPGLGVINEQFF; V: TRBV5-6; J: TRBJ2-1
CDR3: CASSLGRAYEQYF; V: TRBV5-1; J: TRBJ2-7
CDR3: CASSPLPGGYDNSPLHF; V: TRBV9; J: TRBJ1-6
CDR3: CSVETQLSYEQYF; V: TRBV29-1; J: TRBJ2-7
CDR3: CAWSLQGNYGYTF; V: TRBV30; J: TRBJ1-2
CDR3: CASRGDTKNIQYF; V: TRBV2; J: TRBJ2-4
CDR3: CAPWACNQPQHF; V: TRBV6-4; J: TRBJ1-5
CDR3: CASSERGSTYNEQFF; V: TRBV25-1; J: TRBJ2-1
CDR3: CASSYPPLAGGPYNEQFF; V: TRBV6-2/TRBV6-3; J: TRBJ2-1
CDR3: CSATGTANTGELFF; V: TRBV20-1; J: TRBJ2-2
CDR3: CASSSPTGNQPQHF; V: TRBV5-6; J: TRBJ1-5
CDR3: CASSLAVPTEAFF; V: TRBV7-8; J: TRBJ1-1
CDR3: CASSLGQGVGNQPQHF; V: TRBV5-6; J: TRBJ1-5
CDR3: CASSPGASGDSSTDTQYF; V: TRBV5-1; J: TRBJ2-3
CDR3: CASSLRGWGGGEQFF; V: TRBV12-3/TRBV12-4; J: TRBJ2-1
CDR3: CSATGGTSTDTQYF; V: TRBV20-1; J: TRBJ2-3
CDR3: CASSVGSNVGGKTEAFF; V: TRBV9; J: TRBJ1-1
CDR3: CASSLMGAYEQYF; V: TRBV3-1; J: TRBJ2-7
CDR3: CASSLVTGPGANVLTF; V: TRBV7-9; J: TRBJ2-6